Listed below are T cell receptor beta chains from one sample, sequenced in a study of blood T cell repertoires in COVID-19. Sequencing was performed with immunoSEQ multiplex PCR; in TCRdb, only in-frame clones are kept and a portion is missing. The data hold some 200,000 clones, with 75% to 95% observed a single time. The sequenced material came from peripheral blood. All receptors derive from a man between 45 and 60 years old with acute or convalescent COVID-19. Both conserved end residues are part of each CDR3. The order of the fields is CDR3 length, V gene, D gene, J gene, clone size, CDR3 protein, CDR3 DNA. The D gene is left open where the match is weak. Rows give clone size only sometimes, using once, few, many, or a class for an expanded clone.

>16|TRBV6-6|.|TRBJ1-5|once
CASSALKPGSNQPQHF
TGTGCCAGCAGCGCCTTGAAACCAGGGAGCAATCAGCCCCAGCATTTT
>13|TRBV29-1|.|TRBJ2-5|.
CSVEGAEQETQYF
TGCAGCGTTGAAGGGGCAGAACAAGAGACCCAGTACTTC
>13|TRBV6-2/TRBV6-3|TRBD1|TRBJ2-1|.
CASSYNRGHEQFF
TGTGCCAGCAGTTATAACAGGGGGCATGAGCAGTTCTTC
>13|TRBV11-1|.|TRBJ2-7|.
CASSWTNSYEQYF
TGTGCCAGCAGCTGGACAAATTCCTACGAGCAGTACTTC
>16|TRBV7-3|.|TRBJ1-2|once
CASSLKEGGLDYGYTF
TGTGCCAGCAGCTTAAAGGAGGGAGGTTTGGACTATGGCTACACCTTC
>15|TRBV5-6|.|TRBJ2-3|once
CASSLSLSGTDTQYF
TGTGCCAGCAGCTTATCTTTGAGCGGCACAGATACGCAGTATTTT
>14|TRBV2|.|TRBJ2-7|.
CASSREYGQYEQYF
TGTGCCAGCAGTCGAGAATACGGACAGTACGAGCAGTACTTC
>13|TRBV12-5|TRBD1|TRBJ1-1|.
CASGLSTGTEAFF
TGTGCTAGTGGTTTGTCGACAGGGACTGAAGCTTTCTTT
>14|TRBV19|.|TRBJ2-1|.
CASSHDVANNEQFF
TGTGCCAGTAGTCACGACGTAGCCAACAATGAGCAGTTCTTC
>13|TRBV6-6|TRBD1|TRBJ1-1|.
CASLGQVNTEAFF
TGTGCCAGCTTGGGACAGGTGAACACTGAAGCTTTCTTT
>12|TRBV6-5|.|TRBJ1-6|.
CASRTQGITLHF
TGTGCCAGCAGAACACAGGGTATTACCCTCCACTTT
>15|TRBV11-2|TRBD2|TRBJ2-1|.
CASSPHGGRVNEQFF
TGTGCCAGCAGCCCTCACGGGGGGAGGGTCAATGAGCAGTTCTTC
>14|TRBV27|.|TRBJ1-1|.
CASSLWQGNTEAFF
TGTGCCAGCAGTTTATGGCAGGGTAACACTGAAGCTTTCTTT
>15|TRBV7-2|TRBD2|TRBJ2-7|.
CASSTLAGGSYEQYF
TGTGCCAGCAGCACTCTAGCGGGCGGGTCCTACGAGCAGTACTTC
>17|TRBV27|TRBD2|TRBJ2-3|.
CASTNRLAGVVTDTQYF
TGTGCCAGCACCAACCGACTAGCGGGGGTTGTCACAGATACGCAGTATTTT
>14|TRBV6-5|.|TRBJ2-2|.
CAIQEQGSYGELFF
TGTGCCATCCAGGAGCAGGGAAGTTACGGGGAGCTGTTTTTT
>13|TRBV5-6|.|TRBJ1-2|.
CASSSQIYYGYTF
TGTGCCAGCAGCTCCCAGATTTACTATGGCTACACCTTC
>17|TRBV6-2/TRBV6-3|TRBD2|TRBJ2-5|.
CASSTHRVAGVQETQYF
TGTGCCAGCAGTACCCACCGAGTAGCGGGAGTCCAAGAGACCCAGTACTTC
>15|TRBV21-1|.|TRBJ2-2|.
CASSKVDTDTGELFF
TGTGCCAGCAGCAAAGTGGACACGGACACCGGGGAGCTGTTTTTT
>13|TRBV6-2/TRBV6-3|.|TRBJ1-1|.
CASSSRVNTEAFF
TGTGCCAGCAGTTCCCGGGTGAACACTGAAGCTTTCTTT
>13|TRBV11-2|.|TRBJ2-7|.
CASSLGQPDEQYF
TGTGCCAGCAGCTTAGGACAGCCCGACGAGCAGTACTTC
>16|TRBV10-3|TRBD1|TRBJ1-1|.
CAISERDRGESTEAFF
TGTGCCATCAGTGAGCGGGACAGGGGAGAGAGCACTGAAGCTTTCTTT
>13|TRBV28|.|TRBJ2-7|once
CASTGRGSYEQYF
TGTGCCAGCACTGGCAGGGGATCTTACGAGCAGTACTTC
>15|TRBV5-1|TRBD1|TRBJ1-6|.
CASSFGQGVHSPLHF
TGCGCCAGCAGCTTCGGACAGGGGGTTCATTCACCCCTCCACTTT